The 20 T cell receptor beta chains presented below share a single source sample, sequenced in a study of graft-versus-host responses after intestinal transplantation (dated by TCRdb to the early 2020s). This specimen's time point label, interpreted: cells obtained before transplantation from donor or recipient. No antigen has been assigned to these receptors. The library was produced with the immunoSEQ multiplex PCR assay. Imported from immuneACCESS, the table was reduced by TCRdb to in-frame sequences with V and J called. These copies leave out some clones; in studies compared against another copy, an unresolved V gene accounts for under half, and the cause of the remainder is not known. The sample records about 86,000 clones, around 89% of which are singletons. The ten top clones hold more than 0.25% of the sample. Here the sequenced sample was unstimulated CD4+ T cells sorted from spleen or lymph node cells, taken before transplant. These receptor sequences come from a human donor who was the organ donor for an intestinal transplant.

In DNA form, the CDR3 reads TGTGCCAGCAGTTTAGAAGGACTAGCGGGAGGGGACGGAGAGACCCAGTACTTC. Its translation is CASSLEGLAGGDGETQYF. The rearrangement uses TRBV27 and TRBJ2-5; TRBD2 matches 15 bases. The CDR3 has 18 residues. J lost 4 bases, V lost 2 bases, and 8 bases had no gene match. From germline, CDR1 is MNHEY and CDR2 SMNVEV (reference sequence).

The V call is TRBV5-8, the J call TRBJ2-1, with TRBD2 identical over 7 bases. J lost 2 bases, V lost 4 bases, and 6 bases had no gene match. This CDR3 contains 15 residues. Germline V gene data show CDR1 as SGHTS and CDR2 as YDEGEE. CDR3 loop: CASSGRGAPYNEQFF. In DNA form, the CDR3 reads TGTGCCAGCAGCGGGAGGGGTGCTCCCTACAATGAGCAGTTCTTC.

The chain joins TRBV7-9 to TRBJ2-3, with 9 positions matching TRBD1. Per germline, CDR1 SEHNR and CDR2 FQNEAQ (reference sequence). The CDR3 has 15 amino acids. Unmatched junction bases numbered 7, after V lost 5 bases and J lost 4 bases. The CDR3 DNA follows: TGTGCCAGCAGCCCCGATGGGACAGGGCCAGATACGCAGTATTTT. Translating gives CASSPDGTGPDTQYF.

This rearrangement joins TRBV2 to TRBJ1-1; D not certain. The CDR3 runs to 13 residues. V lost 6 bases to trimming and J lost 6 bases, with 14 bases between them. Germline CDR1 SNHLY, CDR2 FYNNEI. CDR3 in DNA: TGTGCCAGCAGCGTACACCAGGTCGCTGAAGCTTTCTTT. Translating it yields CASSVHQVAEAFF.

A single count supports this clone. The chain couples TRBV10-2 to TRBJ2-7; D is perhaps TRBD2 (5 bases). In germline, CDR1 is WSHSY, CDR2 SAAADI. Trimming took 3 bases from V and 1 from J, leaving 16 bases between them. The CDR3 loop spans 16 amino acids. The CDR3 reads CASSEGQEGISYEQYF. The CDR3 nucleotides read TGCGCCAGCAGTGAAGGGCAAGAGGGCATTTCCTACGAGCAGTACTTC.

The genes are TRBV28 and TRBJ2-3, with 12 nucleotides matching TRBD1. Germline loops: CDR1 MDHEN, CDR2 SYDVKM. The J segment lost 5 bases and the V segment lost 5 bases, leaving 8 bases of the junction unmatched. The CDR3 loop spans 16 amino acids. CDR3 in amino acids: CASSPAGTGGRDTQYF. The CDR3 DNA follows: TGTGCCAGCAGTCCCGCCGGGACAGGGGGCCGAGATACGCAGTATTTT. Based on the CDR3 plus reference TRBV28 and TRBJ2-3, the full variable domain is DVKVTQSSRYLVKRTGEKVFLECVQDMDHENMFWYRQDPGLGLRLIYFSYDVKMKEKGDIPEGYSVSREKKERFSLILESASTNQTSMYLCASSPAGTGGRDTQYFGPGTRLTVL.

The genes are TRBV7-2 and TRBJ2-3, with 8 bases identical to TRBD2. CDR3 length: 16 amino acids. V lost 4 bases, J lost 1 base, and 7 bases stayed unmatched. CDR1 is SGHTA and CDR2 is FQGNSA in the germline V gene. CDR3 region: CASSSVGGGGTDTQYF. The DNA of the CDR3 is TGTGCCAGCAGCTCGGTCGGGGGGGGCGGCACAGATACGCAGTATTTT.

About this clone: Other DNA sequences in this sample translate to the same CDR3. The CDR3 DNA reads as TGTGCCAGCTCACCACCGGGCGGACACCCTACCTACGAGCAGTACTTC. This encodes CASSPPGGHPTYEQYF. V usage is TRBV18 and J usage is TRBJ2-7; a weak D match, TRBD1 (5 bases). V gave up 0 bases and J gave up 2 bases, with 14 bases separating them. The germline gives CDR1 KGHSH, CDR2 LQKENI. This CDR3 contains 16 residues.

This clone was seen once. V gene TRBV5-1 combines with J gene TRBJ2-7; the D gene is possibly TRBD2 (5 bases). V was cut by 3 bases and J by 4 bases, with 14 bases left in between. The CDR3 length is 14 residues. Germline CDR1 is SGHRS and CDR2 is YFSETQ. CDR3 nucleotides: TGCGCCAGCAGCTGGGCGGGTCAGAGATACGAGCAGTACTTC. This sequence encodes CASSWAGQRYEQYF.

This sequence joins TRBV5-8 and TRBJ1-5, with D uncertain. The CDR3 loop spans 9 amino acids. Germline V lookup: CDR1 SGHTS, CDR2 YDEGEE. Between the trimmed V and J ends, which lost 9 bases and 6 bases, there was a span of 4 bases. This CDR3 reads CAILQPQHF. CDR3 DNA: TGTGCCATACTTCAGCCCCAGCATTTT.

The chain uses TRBV11-3 and TRBJ2-1; weak D call: TRBD1 (6 bases). This CDR3 contains 15 residues. V was trimmed by 1 base and J by 2 bases, leaving 9 bases between them. Germline CDR1 reads SGHNT; CDR2 reads YENEEA. The CDR3 DNA follows: TGTGCCAGCAGCTTAGGGGACACCCCCTACAATGAGCAGTTCTTC. It translates to CASSLGDTPYNEQFF. Full variable domain (remainder filled in from reference TRBV11-3 and TRBJ2-1): EAGVVQSPRYKIIEKKQPVAFWCNPISGHNTLYWYLQNLGQGPELLIRYENEEAVDDSQLPKDRFSAERLKGVDSTLKIQPAELGDSAVYLCASSLGDTPYNEQFFGPGTRLTVL.

This clone was recorded a few times. The CDR3 region is CASSYFGTGGNEQYF. The DNA of the CDR3 is TGTGCCAGCAGTTACTTCGGGACAGGGGGTAACGAGCAGTACTTC. V usage is TRBV6-5 and J usage is TRBJ2-7; 11 positions match TRBD1. This CDR3 has 15 residues. V lost 1 base to trimming and J lost 5 bases; unmatched junction nucleotides: 4. Germline V gene data show CDR1 as MNHEY and CDR2 as SVGAGI.

This clone was seen a single time. V usage is TRBV18 and J usage is TRBJ2-3, with D unclear. Per germline, CDR1 KGHSH and CDR2 LQKENI. Trimming left V 2 bases short and J 5 bases short, with 5 bases between. The CDR3 consists of 12 residues. CDR3 loop: CASSPSVDTQYF. CDR3 nucleotide sequence: TGTGCCAGCTCACCATCTGTAGATACGCAGTATTTT. The variable domain in full, completed from reference TRBV18 and TRBJ2-3, reads NAGVMQNPRHLVRRRGQEARLRCSPMKGHSHVYWYRQLPEEGLKFMVYLQKENIIDESGMPKERFSAEFPKEGPSILRIQQVVRGDSAAYFCASSPSVDTQYFGPGTRLTVL.

This rearrangement joins TRBV6-5 to TRBJ2-7, with D tentatively TRBD1 (5 bases). The CDR3 sequence is 13 residues long. Germline V gives CDR1 MNHEY, CDR2 SVGAGI. Trimming took off 8 bases at V and 0 bases at J, with 11 bases between the two ends. CDR3 sequence reads: CASARTNSYEQYF. CDR3 coding DNA: TGTGCCAGCGCCCGGACAAACTCCTACGAGCAGTACTTC.

The chain has TRBV2 and TRBJ1-4, with D possibly being TRBD1 (6 bases). This CDR3 comprises 15 residues. The V end lost 6 bases, the J end lost 5 bases, and 16 bases lay between the germline ends. CDR1 SNHLY and CDR2 FYNNEI come from the germline V gene. CDR3 bases: TGTGCCAGCAGCTTTGGGGGCGGAGGAAATGAAAAACTGTTTTTT. Translation gives CASSFGGGGNEKLFF.

V is TRBV5-1 and J is TRBJ2-7; no clear D gene. V shed 0 bases and J shed 1 base, with 8 bases lying between them. This CDR3 has 14 amino acids. Germline CDR1 and CDR2: SGHRS and YFSETQ. CDR3 loop: CASSLVVQSYEQYF. The DNA of the CDR3 is TGCGCCAGCAGCTTGGTTGTGCAGTCCTACGAGCAGTACTTC. The whole variable domain, remainder taken from reference TRBV5-1 and TRBJ2-7, is KAGVTQTPRYLIKTRGQQVTLSCSPISGHRSVSWYQQTPGQGLQFLFEYFSETQRNKGNFPGRFSGRQFSNSRSEMNVSTLELGDSALYLCASSLVVQSYEQYFGPGTRLTVT.

The chain is built from TRBV5-8 and TRBJ2-7; TRBD2 aligns across 7 bases. V gave up 4 bases and J gave up 2 bases; unmatched junction bases: 18. CDR1 is SGHTS, CDR2 YDEGEE, per germline. CDR3 length: 18 amino acids. CDR3 in amino acids: CASSVWGRGGGPTYEQYF. CDR3 coding DNA: TGTGCCAGCAGCGTCTGGGGTCGAGGCGGGGGTCCAACCTACGAGCAGTACTTC.

This chain links TRBV6-1 with TRBJ2-2, with 9 nucleotides matching TRBD1. The trim removed 6 bases at V and 1 base at J, leaving 0 bases unmatched. This CDR3 comprises 14 residues. Looked up from germline, CDR1 is MNHNS and CDR2 is SASEGT. DNA for the CDR3: TGTGCCAGCAGGGACAGGGGGAACACCGGGGAGCTGTTTTTT. Translation: CASRDRGNTGELFF.

The V and J genes are TRBV27 and TRBJ2-5; 8 bases match TRBD1. This CDR3 has 14 amino acids. CDR1 and CDR2 (germline): MNHEY, SMNVEV (reference sequence). J gave up 2 bases and V 9 bases, and 8 bases lay outside the gene matches. The CDR3 DNA is TGTGCCAGTAGGCAGGGGGCAGGGCAAGAGACCCAGTACTTC. It encodes CASRQGAGQETQYF.

This clone showed up just once. Other nucleotide sequences from this sample produce the same CDR3. The chain employs TRBV7-3 and TRBJ2-3; 7 bases map to TRBD2. The germline gives CDR1 SGHTA, CDR2 FQGTGA. The CDR3 loop spans 14 amino acids. Trimming at V came to 2 bases and at J to 4 bases, leaving 3 bases not matched to a gene. CDR3 sequence reads: CASSLDRGADTQYF. The DNA for the CDR3 is TGTGCCAGCAGCTTAGACCGGGGGGCAGATACGCAGTATTTT.